The rows below give T cell receptor beta chains drawn from one sample of a study of cytomegalovirus exposure and HLA in healthy donors. TCRdb's copy holds only in-frame clones and misses some; the assay was immunoSEQ multiplex PCR. The data contain 150,000 to 200,000 clones, around four fifths of them singletons. The sequencing input was PBMCs. These receptors were collected from a middle-aged woman in good health and CMV-seronegative. The CDR3 runs from the conserved cysteine through the conserved F or W. Expanded clones get a size class; other rows say once, few or many, or leave the size out.

TRBV7-9	TRBJ2-7	14	-	CASSLDQGSYEQYF
TRBV19	TRBJ1-2	14	-	CASTPGQGYYGYTF
TRBV7-3	TRBJ1-2	15	-	CASSPGQVIGYGYTF
TRBV5-5	TRBJ1-1	16	-	CASSLARGRFRTEAFF
TRBV9	TRBJ1-1	14	-	CASSVGQGISGAFF
TRBV20-1	TRBJ2-3	11	-	CSAPRSDTQYF
TRBV7-8	TRBJ1-2	15	once	CASSPRDAGGYGYTF
TRBV19	TRBJ2-1	15	once	CASSISGSFYNEQFF
TRBV19	TRBJ2-6	16	-	CASSRGGGSGANVLTF
TRBV11-3	TRBJ2-1	16	-	CASSSGASGAYNEQFF
TRBV7-9	TRBJ2-2	14	-	CASSTQGGTGELFF